This T cell receptor (beta chain) was observed in a study of cytomegalovirus exposure and HLA in healthy donors. Both 60 Vbeta primers and 13 Jbeta primers went into the PCR. Sequenced by immunoSEQ multiplex PCR; TCRdb stores in-frame clones only, minus some. The profile shows roughly 150,000 clones, 66% of them singletons. Germline V gene lookup returns CDR1 LNHDA and CDR2 SQIVND (reference sequence). The J segment lost 5 bases and the V segment lost 3 bases, leaving 11 bases of the junction unmatched. The length of the CDR3 is 16 residues. This clone came up a few times. The V call is TRBV19, the J call TRBJ2-5; TRBD1 agrees at 8 bases. The TCR sequence derives from a human donor in good health. The sample was PBMCs. The CDR3 protein is CASSIGTTGDGETQYF. In DNA, the CDR3 is TGTGCCAGTAGTATTGGGACGACAGGGGATGGGGAGACCCAGTACTTC. The whole variable domain, remainder taken from reference TRBV19 and TRBJ2-5, is DGGITQSPKYLFRKEGQNVTLSCEQNLNHDAMYWYRQDPGQGLRLIYYSQIVNDFQKGDIAEGYSVSREKKESFPLTVTSAQKNPTAFYLCASSIGTTGDGETQYFGPGTRLLVL.